This is a list of T cell receptor beta chains from one sample in a study of siplizumab effects on memory and regulatory T cells. These TCRs are of unknown antigen specificity. Assay: immunoSEQ multiplex PCR; the TCRdb copy retains only in-frame clones and omits some. Of about 9,900 clones listed, about 40% are singletons. The sample consisted of CFSE-low (dividing) CD4+ T cells sorted from an allogeneic mixed lymphocyte reaction. The receptors stem from a human donor in good health; the cells came from an allogeneic mixed lymphocyte reaction. CDR3s include the opening cysteine and the closing phenylalanine or tryptophan. The order of the fields is V gene, D gene, J gene, clone size, CDR3 DNA, CDR3 protein. D genes are given only for firm matches. Where a row states a size, it is once, few, many or the class of an expanded clone; other rows omit it.

TRBV27	-	TRBJ1-5	-	TGTGCCAGCAGTAGGGACGGAAGTAATCAGCCCCAGCATTTT	CASSRDGSNQPQHF
TRBV4-2	TRBD1	TRBJ1-4	-	TGTGCCAGCAGCCAAGAGGCCAGGGGGGCGACTAATGAAAAACTGTTTTTT	CASSQEARGATNEKLFF
TRBV4-1	TRBD2	TRBJ2-6	few	TGCGCCAGCAGCCAACGCAGGGAGGGCCGGTCTGGGGCCAACGTCCTGACTTTC	CASSQRREGRSGANVLTF
TRBV5-1	-	TRBJ1-1	-	TGCGCCAGCAGCATAGGACCGGCCAACACTGAAGCTTTCTTT	CASSIGPANTEAFF
TRBV6-6	-	TRBJ2-1	medium-sized	TGTGCCAGCAGTTTGCCGGGACTGTTCAATGAGCAGTTCTTC	CASSLPGLFNEQFF
TRBV30	TRBD1	TRBJ1-4	-	TGTGCCTGGATATTAGGGACAGGGGGGAGTGAAAAACTGTTTTTT	CAWILGTGGSEKLFF
TRBV4-1	-	TRBJ2-7	-	TGCGCCAGCAGCCAAGCAACACAGCTTGGGTCCTACGAGCAGTACTTC	CASSQATQLGSYEQYF
TRBV28	-	TRBJ2-3	once	TGTGCCAGCCTAGAGGTAGATACGCAGTATTTT	CASLEVDTQYF
TRBV28	-	TRBJ1-5	medium-sized	TGTGCCAGCAGCCCCGCGGGGGTCCTCAATCAGCCCCAGCATTTT	CASSPAGVLNQPQHF
TRBV5-4	-	TRBJ1-4	once	TGTGCCAGCAGCCGGTACGCCCGGGGCAGTGGGGAAAAACTGTTTTTT	CASSRYARGSGEKLFF
TRBV7-2	-	TRBJ1-6	large	TGTGCCAGCAGAGTACAGGGACGTAATTCACCCCTCCACTTT	CASRVQGRNSPLHF
TRBV10-3	-	TRBJ2-7	-	TGTGCCAGCAACTTACTAGGAATGGTGTACGAGCAGTACTTC	CASNLLGMVYEQYF
TRBV4-1	-	TRBJ2-7	-	TGCGCCAGCAGCCAAGATCCTCTGGTCAGGGCAAGACACGAGCAGTACTTC	CASSQDPLVRARHEQYF
TRBV5-6	-	TRBJ1-6	few	TGTGCCAGCAGCTTTATCGACACCTATAATTCACCCCTCCACTTT	CASSFIDTYNSPLHF
TRBV5-6	TRBD1	TRBJ2-2	-	TGTGCCAGCAGCTCCTCCTGGACAGGGAACACCGGGGAGCTGTTTTTT	CASSSSWTGNTGELFF
TRBV28	-	TRBJ2-4	few	TGTGCCAGCAGTCCGGCGGGACATCTAGCCAAAAACATTCAGTACTTC	CASSPAGHLAKNIQYF
TRBV18	-	TRBJ2-5	-	TGTGCCAGCTCACCACCGGTGCCGATTTTCCAAGAGACCCAGTACTTC	CASSPPVPIFQETQYF
TRBV5-1	TRBD1	TRBJ1-1	-	TGCGCCAGCAGCTGGACGGACAGGGATATCACTGAAGCTTTCTTT	CASSWTDRDITEAFF
TRBV11-3	TRBD1	TRBJ1-2	-	TGTGCCAGCAGCCCTTCCGGGACAGGGAACTATGGCTACACCTTC	CASSPSGTGNYGYTF
TRBV9	-	TRBJ2-1	once	TGTGCCAGCAGCGTAGGGGGAGGTCAGGGTGAGCAGTTCTTC	CASSVGGGQGEQFF
TRBV7-2	TRBD2	TRBJ2-5	few	TGTGCCAGCAGCCGGAGCGGGAGGGTTTGGTTAGAGACCCAGTACTTC	CASSRSGRVWLETQYF
TRBV5-4	TRBD2	TRBJ2-5	-	TGTGCCAGCAGCTTGCGACTAGCGGGGACCCAGTACTTC	CASSLRLAGTQYF
TRBV19	-	TRBJ2-4	-	TGTGCCAGTAGTATAGGAAACATTCAGTACTTC	CASSIGNIQYF
TRBV21-1	-	TRBJ1-2	medium-sized	TGTGCCAGCGACAAACAGGGACGGCTCTATGGCTACACCTTC	CASDKQGRLYGYTF
TRBV11-3	-	TRBJ2-1	-	TGTGCCAGCAGCCGTACCCGCGATGAGCAGTTCTTC	CASSRTRDEQFF
TRBV5-1	TRBD2	TRBJ2-3	few	TGCGCCAGCAGCTTCAGCGGGAGGCGGGGAGATACGCAGTATTTT	CASSFSGRRGDTQYF
TRBV9	TRBD1	TRBJ2-7	once	TGTGCCAGCAGCCCGGGACAGGGGGCTTACGAGCAGTACTTC	CASSPGQGAYEQYF
TRBV18	TRBD1	TRBJ1-4	few	TGTGCCAGCTCACTGCTCCGGACAGGGTTTGAAAAACTGTTTTTT	CASSLLRTGFEKLFF
TRBV28	TRBD1	TRBJ1-3	once	TGTGCCAGCAGTTTGGCAGGGGGGATGGTTTTTGGAAACACCATATATTTT	CASSLAGGMVFGNTIYF
TRBV29-1	-	TRBJ1-1	-	TGCAGCGTTGAAGTGGTCATGAACACTGAAGCTTTCTTT	CSVEVVMNTEAFF
TRBV7-8	-	TRBJ1-4	-	TGTGCCAGCAGCCCAGGCCTGGGAGAAAAACTGTTTTTT	CASSPGLGEKLFF
TRBV6-5	TRBD2	TRBJ2-7	-	TGTGCCAGCAGTTCCATCCGGACTAGCGGGACCTACGAGCAGTACTTC	CASSSIRTSGTYEQYF
TRBV18	-	TRBJ2-2	-	TGTGCCAGCTCACCAAATAGGGAGAACACCGGGGAGCTGTTTTTT	CASSPNRENTGELFF
TRBV28	-	TRBJ2-7	few	TGTGCCAGCGGCACCCCAGGTAGGGAGCAGTACTTC	CASGTPGREQYF
TRBV6-6	-	TRBJ1-5	-	TGTGCCAGCAGCCGCGTCCATGGCGCGGTGGGGCAGCCCCAGCATTTT	CASSRVHGAVGQPQHF
TRBV7-6	TRBD2	TRBJ2-3	medium-sized	TGTGCCAGCAGCTTACTAGCGGGAGTTACCACAGATACGCAGTATTTT	CASSLLAGVTTDTQYF
TRBV15	-	TRBJ2-7	once	TGTGCCACCAGCATGCCGTCGGACAACCACTACGAGCAGTACTTC	CATSMPSDNHYEQYF
TRBV6-5	-	TRBJ1-2	-	TGTGCCAGCAGTGGCGGAGGCGCGTACTATGGCTACACCTTC	CASSGGGAYYGYTF
TRBV15	-	TRBJ1-4	-	TGTGCCACCAGCAGGGAACGAGTGGGGAATGAAAAACTGTTTTTT	CATSRERVGNEKLFF
TRBV7-9	TRBD1	TRBJ1-2	few	TGTGCCAGCAGCTTAGAAGCAGCAACTCAGGGGGGGGGAGGCTACACCTTC	CASSLEAATQGGGGYTF
TRBV30	-	TRBJ1-5	-	TGTGCCTGGAGTGAGGCAGGGAATCAGCCCCAGCATTTT	CAWSEAGNQPQHF
TRBV7-2	-	TRBJ1-1	few	TGTGCCAGCAGCTTAATGGCAAAGGAAGCTTTCTTT	CASSLMAKEAFF
TRBV10-2	-	TRBJ2-2	-	TGCGCCACCCCAGGGCGGGGGAACACCGGGGAGCTGTTTTTT	CATPGRGNTGELFF
TRBV11-2	-	TRBJ2-3	-	TGTGCCAGCAGCTTAGAGGCGAGGGAGATAGATACGCAGTATTTT	CASSLEAREIDTQYF
TRBV28	-	TRBJ1-6	-	TGTGCCAGCAGTTTACGTATCCCACCCCTCCACTTT	CASSLRIPPLHF
TRBV10-3	TRBD2	TRBJ2-7	few	TGTGCCATCAGTGCCCTCGGGACTAGCGGTCTGGGGCAGTACTTC	CAISALGTSGLGQYF
TRBV7-9	-	TRBJ1-3	once	TGTGCCAGCAGCTTGGACAGCACCTCTGGAAACACCATATATTTT	CASSLDSTSGNTIYF
TRBV5-1	-	TRBJ1-5	medium-sized	TGCGCCAGCAGCCGGGAGGGGAGCAGCAATCAGCCCCAGCATTTT	CASSREGSSNQPQHF
TRBV6-1	TRBD1	TRBJ2-5	few	TGTGCCAGCAGCCCGACAGGGTTGGGAATCTACTTC	CASSPTGLGIYF
TRBV7-3	-	TRBJ2-1	once	TGTGCCAGCAGCTCTAAGGTGCATGAGCAGTTCTTC	CASSSKVHEQFF
TRBV5-1	TRBD1	TRBJ2-7	-	TGCGCCAGCAGCGAAAGACAGGGGGGTTACGAGCAGTACTTC	CASSERQGGYEQYF
TRBV19	TRBD2	TRBJ2-3	-	TGTGCCAGTAGTTCGGGGGGGGGACCAGATACGCAGTATTTT	CASSSGGGPDTQYF
TRBV1	-	TRBJ2-7	-	TGCACCAGCAGCCGAAACCCCACCGTCCCGACAGGGGGGTACGAGCAGTACTTC	CTSSRNPTVPTGGYEQYF
TRBV7-3	TRBD1	TRBJ2-7	-	TGTGCCAGCAGCCTCGCCGGGACAGGGGCCTACGAGCAGTACTTC	CASSLAGTGAYEQYF
TRBV5-1	-	TRBJ1-2	medium-sized	TGCGCCAGCAGCCAGCAAGAGGTATATGGCTACACCTTC	CASSQQEVYGYTF
TRBV7-2	-	TRBJ1-1	-	TGTGCCAGCAGCCGTTTTTCGACTGAAGCTTTCTTT	CASSRFSTEAFF
TRBV25-1	-	TRBJ1-2	-	TGTGCCAGCAGTGACTACGGGGCTGATGGCTACACCTTC	CASSDYGADGYTF
TRBV28	-	TRBJ2-3	once	TGTGCCAGCAGTTTGGAGGTTCCCCAAACGCAGTATTTT	CASSLEVPQTQYF
TRBV30	-	TRBJ2-7	-	TGTGCCTGGAGTGTGGACAGACAATACGAGCAGTACTTC	CAWSVDRQYEQYF